One sample yielded the 4 T cell receptor beta chains listed below, sequenced in a study of post-analysis software for immune sequencing data. The TCR beta cDNA libraries contained unique molecular identifiers. MiXCR, run by TCRdb on the PCR reads, gives a single entry per CDR3 protein. The table has hundreds of thousands of distinct CDR3 sequences, roughly 46% seen once; the top ten hold around 10%. Whole-study results and caveats: Relative to controls, patients had a few TRBV segments at higher frequency, with TRBV5-6, TRBV5-1 and TRBV20-1 among these.

These receptors lack a known antigen. The specimen was blood. Every receptor here comes from a girl aged 5-17 years with multiple sclerosis.

The V and J genes are TRBV27 and TRBJ2-1, with D maybe TRBD2 (6 bases). The V end lost 5 bases, the J end lost 5 bases, and 13 bases lay between the germline ends. CDR1 and CDR2 (germline): MNHEY, SMNVEV (reference sequence). The CDR3 covers 14 residues. The CDR3 protein is CASSETSQDNEQFF. The CDR3 nucleotides are TGTGCCAGCAGTGAAACTAGCCAAGACAATGAGCAGTTCTTC.

For this clonotype: A much bigger clone sits one base away, suggesting this may be a read error. V and J are TRBV4-1 and TRBJ2-7; D possibly corresponds to TRBD1 (6 bases). Germline-derived CDR1 and CDR2 are MGHRA and YSYEKL. V lost 1 base, J lost 3 bases, and 13 bases lay in between. This CDR3 spans 15 amino acids. CDR3 nucleotide sequence: TGCGCCAGCAGCCAAGTTCAGGGGAGACTCTACGAGCAGTACTTC. Amino acids: CASSQVQGRLYEQYF.

Note on this clonotype: This sequence may be a read error, since a much larger clone differs from it by one base. This rearrangement joins TRBV29-1 to TRBJ1-1; perhaps TRBD1 as D (5 bases). This CDR3 region has 12 residues. The V and J ends lost 8 bases and 10 bases respectively, with 20 bases between them. The germline CDR1 and CDR2 sequences are SQVTM and ANQGSEA. The CDR3 spells CSSPDGGSGAFF. The CDR3 DNA reads as TGCAGCTCGCCTGATGGGGGAAGTGGAGCTTTCTTT. The variable domain in full, completed from reference TRBV29-1 and TRBJ1-1, reads SAVISQKPSRDICQRGTSLTIQCQVDSQVTMMFWYRQQPGQSLTLIATANQGSEATYESGFVIDKFPISRPNLTFSTLTVSNMSPEDSSIYLCSSPDGGSGAFFGQGTRLTVV.

This clonotype occurred a few times. V gene TRBV3-1 combines with J gene TRBJ2-5; D perhaps matches TRBD2 (5 bases). Germline CDR1 LGHDT, CDR2 YNNKEL (reference sequence). CDR3 length: 14 residues. Trimming pared 0 bases from V and 2 bases from J, leaving 7 bases between. The CDR3 sequence is CASSQEPGQETQYF. CDR3 bases: TGTGCCAGCAGCCAAGAGCCGGGGCAAGAGACCCAGTACTTC.